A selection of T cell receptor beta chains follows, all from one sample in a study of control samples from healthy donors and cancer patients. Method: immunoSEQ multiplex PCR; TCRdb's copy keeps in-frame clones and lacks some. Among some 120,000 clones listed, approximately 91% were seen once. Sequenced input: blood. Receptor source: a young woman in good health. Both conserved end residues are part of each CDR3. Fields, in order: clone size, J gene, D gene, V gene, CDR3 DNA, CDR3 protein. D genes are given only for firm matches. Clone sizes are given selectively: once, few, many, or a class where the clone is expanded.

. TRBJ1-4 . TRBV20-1 TGCAGTGCTAGGCGTAATGAAAAACTGTTTTTT CSARRNEKLFF
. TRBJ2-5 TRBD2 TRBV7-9 TGTGCCAGCAGCTTAGGGCAAGGGACTAGCGGCTACCAAGAGACCCAGTACTTC CASSLGQGTSGYQETQYF
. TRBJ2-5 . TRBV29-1 TGCAGCGTTATACGACAGGGAGGAAAAGAGACCCAGTACTTC CSVIRQGGKETQYF
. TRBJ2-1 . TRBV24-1 TGTGCCACCAGTGATTGGAGAGATGAGCAGTTCTTC CATSDWRDEQFF
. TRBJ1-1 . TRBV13 TGTGCCAGCGTGGTGGGGAACACTGAAGCTTTCTTT CASVVGNTEAFF
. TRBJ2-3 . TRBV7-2 TGTGCCAGCAGCTTAGAGTCGTCTACAGATACGCAGTATTTT CASSLESSTDTQYF
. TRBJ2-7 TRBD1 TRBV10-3 TGTGCCATCAGTAAAGGTCGGGACAGGGGGCCTGACGAGCAGTACTTC CAISKGRDRGPDEQYF
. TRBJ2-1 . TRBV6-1 TGTGCCAGCAGTGCCAGTGGGGCTAATGAGCAGTTCTTC CASSASGANEQFF
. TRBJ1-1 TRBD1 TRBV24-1 TGTGCCACCAGTGGGGAGACAGGGATGGGGACTGAAGCTTTCTTT CATSGETGMGTEAFF
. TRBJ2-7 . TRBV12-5 TGTGCTAGTGGTTTGGTAGGAGGGTCCACCGGGGTTCGGGAGCAGTACTTC CASGLVGGSTGVREQYF
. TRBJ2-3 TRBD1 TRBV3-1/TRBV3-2 TGTGCCAGCAGCCACAGGGGGAGAGATACGCAGTATTTT CASSHRGRDTQYF
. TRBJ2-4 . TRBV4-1 TGCGCCAGCAGCCAAGTTTACGCGGGACTAGCCAAAAACATTCAGTACTTC CASSQVYAGLAKNIQYF
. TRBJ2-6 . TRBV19 TGTGCCAGTAGAAGGGCGAGCTCTGGGGCCAACGTCCTGACTTTC CASRRASSGANVLTF
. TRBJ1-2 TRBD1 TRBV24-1 TGTGCCACCAGTGATTACAGGGGAAATGGCTACACCTTC CATSDYRGNGYTF
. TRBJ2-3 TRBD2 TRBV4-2 TGTGCCAGCAGGGACCGTCTAGCGGGAGACACAGATACGCAGTATTTT CASRDRLAGDTDTQYF
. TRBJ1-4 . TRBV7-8 TGTGCCAGCAGCCCAAACAGGGTTGCTGAAAAACTGTTTTTT CASSPNRVAEKLFF
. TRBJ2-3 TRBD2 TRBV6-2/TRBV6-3 TGTGCCAGCAGCCCTCGACTGGGAGGGGATACGCAGTATTTT CASSPRLGGDTQYF
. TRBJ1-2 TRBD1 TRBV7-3 TGTGCCAGCAGCTTAAGCTATGTTGGTTTTTGGACAGGGAAAGCCCTTAACTATGGCTACACCTTC CASSLSYVGFWTGKALNYGYTF
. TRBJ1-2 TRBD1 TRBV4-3 TGCGCCAGCAGCCGCGACAGGGCTCTCAACTATGGCTACACCTTC CASSRDRALNYGYTF
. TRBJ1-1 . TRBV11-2 TGTGCCAGCAGCTATCTGCTTGGGGTGGGAAACACTGAAGCTTTCTTT CASSYLLGVGNTEAFF
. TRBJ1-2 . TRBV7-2 TGTGCCAGCAGCTTGTCCAGGGCCGAAGGCTACACCTTC CASSLSRAEGYTF
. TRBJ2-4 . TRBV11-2 TGTGCCAGCAGCGAACTAGATTCTGTGCGGCGCTTC CASSELDSVRRF
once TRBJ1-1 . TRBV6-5 TGTGCCAGCAGTTACTACGGGGCCAGGGGCACTGAAGCTTTCTTT CASSYYGARGTEAFF
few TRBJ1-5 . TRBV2 TGTGCCAGCAGCCAGGGACACGGCAATCAGCCCCAGCATTTT CASSQGHGNQPQHF
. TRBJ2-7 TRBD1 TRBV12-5 TGTGCTAGTGGTTTGGTAGGGACAGGGGGAGCCTACGAGCAGTACTTC CASGLVGTGGAYEQYF
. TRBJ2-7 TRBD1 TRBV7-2 TGTGCCAGCAGCAATCGGACAGGCTCCTACGAGCAGTACTTC CASSNRTGSYEQYF
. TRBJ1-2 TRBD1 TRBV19 TGTGCCAGTAGCCCTCGGACAGGCCGTTACACCTTC CASSPRTGRYTF
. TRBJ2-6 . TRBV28 TGTGCCAGCAGTTTTCCCATGTATGGGAATCCTGGGGCCAACGTCCTGACTTTC CASSFPMYGNPGANVLTF
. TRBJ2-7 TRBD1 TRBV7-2 TGTGCCAGCAGCGCTCGGGACAGCCTATCCTACGAGCAGTACTTC CASSARDSLSYEQYF
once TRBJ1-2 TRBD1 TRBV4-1 TGCGCCAGCAGTAAATTAGAACCGACAGGGGGCTATGGCTACACCTTC CASSKLEPTGGYGYTF
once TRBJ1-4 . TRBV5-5 TGTGCCAGCAGCTTGGAAGACGGGGCTTGGAATGAAAAACTGTTTTTT CASSLEDGAWNEKLFF
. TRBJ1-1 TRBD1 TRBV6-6 TGTGCCAGCAGTTACCGGGACAGGGGTGAAGCTTTCTTT CASSYRDRGEAFF
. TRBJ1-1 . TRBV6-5 TGTGCCAGCCGAGATGGACAGAACACTGAAGCTTTCTTT CASRDGQNTEAFF
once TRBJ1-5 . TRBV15 TGTGCCACCAGCAGGCATTCCGGGGCGCATCAGCCCCAGCATTTT CATSRHSGAHQPQHF
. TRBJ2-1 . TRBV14 TGTGCCAGCAGCCGAGTATTTTACAATGAGCAGTTCTTC CASSRVFYNEQFF
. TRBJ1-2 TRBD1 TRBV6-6 TGTGCCAGCATTCACAGGGACAGCAGTAACTATGGCTACACCTTC CASIHRDSSNYGYTF
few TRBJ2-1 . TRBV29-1 TGCAGCGTTGAACCCGGACAGGGACTATGGAATGAGCAGTTCTTC CSVEPGQGLWNEQFF
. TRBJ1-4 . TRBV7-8 TGTGCCAGCAGCTTAGTCTCCCAGCTTAATGAAAAACTGTTTTTT CASSLVSQLNEKLFF
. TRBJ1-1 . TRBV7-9 TGTGCCAGCAGCTTAGTGGGGACCTCCACTGAAGCTTTCTTT CASSLVGTSTEAFF
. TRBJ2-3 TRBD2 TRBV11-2 TGTGCCAGCAGCCTGAGGACTAGCGGGGGAACTAGCACAGATACGCAGTATTTT CASSLRTSGGTSTDTQYF
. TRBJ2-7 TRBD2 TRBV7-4 TGTGCCAGCAGCCCCTCCCGACTAGCGGGAGAATACGAGCAGTACTTC CASSPSRLAGEYEQYF
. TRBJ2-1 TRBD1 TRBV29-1 TGCAGCGCAGGGACAGGGAGCTCCTACAATGAGCAGTTCTTC CSAGTGSSYNEQFF